This T cell receptor beta chain stems from a study of monozygotic twins with cystic fibrosis. Produced via immunoSEQ multiplex PCR; TCRdb's table is partial and in-frame only. The sample consists of about 35,000 clones, more than 60% of them appearing once. The CDR3 is 18 residues long. J was trimmed by 4 bases and V by 1 base; bases with no gene match: 9. Germline-derived CDR1 and CDR2 are SGHDT and YYEEEE. Input material: blood. V is TRBV5-6 and J is TRBJ2-2; 11 nucleotides line up with TRBD2. The receptor was isolated from a girl aged 10-17 years with cystic fibrosis. The CDR3, as DNA: TGTGCCAGCAGCTTGCCAGGGGCGACTAGCGGGGCCACCGGGGAGCTGTTTTTT. This encodes CASSLPGATSGATGELFF.